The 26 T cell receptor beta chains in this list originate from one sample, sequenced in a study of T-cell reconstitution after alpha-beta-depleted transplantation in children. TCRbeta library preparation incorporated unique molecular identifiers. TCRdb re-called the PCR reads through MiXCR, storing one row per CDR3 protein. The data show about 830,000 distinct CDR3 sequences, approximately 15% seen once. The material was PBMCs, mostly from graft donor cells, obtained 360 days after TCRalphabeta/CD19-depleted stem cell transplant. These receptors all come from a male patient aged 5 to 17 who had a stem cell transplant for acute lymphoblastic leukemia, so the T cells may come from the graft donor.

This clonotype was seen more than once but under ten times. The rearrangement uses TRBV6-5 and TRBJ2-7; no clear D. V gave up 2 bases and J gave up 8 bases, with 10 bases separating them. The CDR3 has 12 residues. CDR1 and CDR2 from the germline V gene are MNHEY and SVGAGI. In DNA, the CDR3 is TGTGCCAGCAGTTACGGAGCAAGCCAGCAGTACTTC. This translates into CASSYGASQQYF.

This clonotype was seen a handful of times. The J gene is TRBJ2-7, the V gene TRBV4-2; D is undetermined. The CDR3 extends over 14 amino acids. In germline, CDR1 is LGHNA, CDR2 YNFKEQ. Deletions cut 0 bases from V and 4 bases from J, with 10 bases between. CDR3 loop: CASSQDRMEYEQYF. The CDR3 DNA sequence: TGTGCCAGCAGCCAAGATCGTATGGAGTACGAGCAGTACTTC.

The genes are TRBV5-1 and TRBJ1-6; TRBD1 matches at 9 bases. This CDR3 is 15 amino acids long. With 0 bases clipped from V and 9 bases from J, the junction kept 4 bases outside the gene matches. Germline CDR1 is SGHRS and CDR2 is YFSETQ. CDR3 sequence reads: CASSLAGTGRSPLHF. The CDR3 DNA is TGCGCCAGCAGCTTGGCTGGGACAGGGCGTTCACCCCTCCACTTT.

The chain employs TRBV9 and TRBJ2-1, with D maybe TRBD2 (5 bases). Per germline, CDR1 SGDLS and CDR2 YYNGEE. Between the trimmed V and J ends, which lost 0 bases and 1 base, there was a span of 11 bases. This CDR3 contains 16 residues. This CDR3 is CASSVAMRRSYNEQFF. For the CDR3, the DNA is TGTGCCAGCAGCGTAGCTATGAGGAGGTCCTACAATGAGCAGTTCTTC. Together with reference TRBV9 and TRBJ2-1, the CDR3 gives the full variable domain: DSGVTQTPKHLITATGQRVTLRCSPRSGDLSVYWYQQSLDQGLQFLIQYYNGEERAKGNILERFSAQQFPDLHSELNLSSLELGDSALYFCASSVAMRRSYNEQFFGPGTRLTVL.

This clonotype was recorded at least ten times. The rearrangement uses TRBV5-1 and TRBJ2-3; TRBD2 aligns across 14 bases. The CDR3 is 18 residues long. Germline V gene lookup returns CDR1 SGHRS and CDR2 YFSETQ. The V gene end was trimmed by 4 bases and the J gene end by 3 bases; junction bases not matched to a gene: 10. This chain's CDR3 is CASSNAGLAGEVTDTQYF. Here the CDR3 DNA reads TGCGCCAGCAGCAACGCGGGACTAGCGGGAGAGGTTACAGATACGCAGTATTTT.

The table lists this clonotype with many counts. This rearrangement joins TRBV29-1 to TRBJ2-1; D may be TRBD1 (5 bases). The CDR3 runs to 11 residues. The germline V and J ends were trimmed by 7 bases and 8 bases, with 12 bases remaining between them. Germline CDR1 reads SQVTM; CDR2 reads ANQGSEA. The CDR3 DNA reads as TGCAGCGGGAGCAGGGCGGATGAGCAGTTCTTC. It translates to CSGSRADEQFF.

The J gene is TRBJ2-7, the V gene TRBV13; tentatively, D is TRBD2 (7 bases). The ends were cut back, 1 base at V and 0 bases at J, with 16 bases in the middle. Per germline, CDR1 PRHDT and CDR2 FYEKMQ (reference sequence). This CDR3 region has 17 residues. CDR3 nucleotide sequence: TGTGCCAGCAGCTTAGCTGGGGGGGGCCTCCGCTCCTACGAGCAGTACTTC. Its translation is CASSLAGGGLRSYEQYF.

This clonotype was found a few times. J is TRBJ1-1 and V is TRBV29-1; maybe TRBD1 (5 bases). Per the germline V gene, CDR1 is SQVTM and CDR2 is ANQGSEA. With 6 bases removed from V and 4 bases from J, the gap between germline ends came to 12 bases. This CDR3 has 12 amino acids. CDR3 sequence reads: CSVREALTEAFF. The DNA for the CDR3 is TGCAGCGTCAGGGAGGCCCTCACTGAAGCTTTCTTT. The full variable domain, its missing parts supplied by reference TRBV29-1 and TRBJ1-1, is SAVISQKPSRDICQRGTSLTIQCQVDSQVTMMFWYRQQPGQSLTLIATANQGSEATYESGFVIDKFPISRPNLTFSTLTVSNMSPEDSSIYLCSVREALTEAFFGQGTRLTVV.

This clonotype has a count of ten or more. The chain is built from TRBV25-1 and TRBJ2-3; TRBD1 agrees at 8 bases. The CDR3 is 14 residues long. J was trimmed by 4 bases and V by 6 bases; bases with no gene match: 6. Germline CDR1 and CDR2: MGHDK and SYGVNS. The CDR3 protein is CASSPTGGSDTQYF. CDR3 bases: TGTGCCAGCAGCCCCACAGGGGGTTCAGATACGCAGTATTTT. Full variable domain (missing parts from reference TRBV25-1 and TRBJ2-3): EADIYQTPRYLVIGTGKKITLECSQTMGHDKMYWYQQDPGMELHLIHYSYGVNSTEKGDLSSESTVSRIRTEHFPLTLESARPSHTSQYLCASSPTGGSDTQYFGPGTRLTVL.

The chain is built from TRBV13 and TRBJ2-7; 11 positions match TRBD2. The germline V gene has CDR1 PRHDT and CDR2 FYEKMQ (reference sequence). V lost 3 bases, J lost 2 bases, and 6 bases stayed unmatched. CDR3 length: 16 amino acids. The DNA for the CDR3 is TGTGCCAGCAGCTTCCCGACTAGCGGGGAAACCTACGAGCAGTACTTC. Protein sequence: CASSFPTSGETYEQYF.

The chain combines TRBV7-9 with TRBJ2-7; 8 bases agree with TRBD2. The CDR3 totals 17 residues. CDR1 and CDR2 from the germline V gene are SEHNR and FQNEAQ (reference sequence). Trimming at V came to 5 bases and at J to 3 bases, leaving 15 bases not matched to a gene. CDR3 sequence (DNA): TGTGCCAGCAGCCCCTATTGGCGTAGCGGGAACTTCTACGAGCAGTACTTC. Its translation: CASSPYWRSGNFYEQYF.

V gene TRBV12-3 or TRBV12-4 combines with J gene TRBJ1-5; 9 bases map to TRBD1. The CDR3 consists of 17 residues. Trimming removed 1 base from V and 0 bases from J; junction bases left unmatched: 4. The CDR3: CASSLGRTGDSNQPQHF. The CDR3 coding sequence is TGTGCCAGCAGTTTAGGCAGGACAGGGGATAGCAATCAGCCCCAGCATTTT.

The CDR3 here is CASSSSPLGTDTQYF. The DNA for the CDR3 is TGTGCCAGCAGTTCTTCTCCGCTCGGGACAGATACGCAGTATTTT. The V gene is TRBV27, the J gene TRBJ2-3, with D unclear. The CDR3 loop spans 15 amino acids. Between the trimmed V and J ends, which lost 4 bases and 3 bases, there was a span of 14 bases. Germline CDR1 MNHEY, CDR2 SMNVEV (reference sequence).

CDR3 region: CASSFARGAEQYF. The DNA of the CDR3 is TGTGCCAGCAGCTTTGCCCGTGGGGCGGAGCAGTACTTC. This rearrangement joins TRBV7-3 to TRBJ2-7, with D perhaps matching TRBD1 (5 bases). Between the trimmed V and J ends, which lost 3 bases and 7 bases, there was a span of 13 bases. CDR3 size: 13 residues. Germline lookup yields CDR1 SGHTA and CDR2 FQGTGA.

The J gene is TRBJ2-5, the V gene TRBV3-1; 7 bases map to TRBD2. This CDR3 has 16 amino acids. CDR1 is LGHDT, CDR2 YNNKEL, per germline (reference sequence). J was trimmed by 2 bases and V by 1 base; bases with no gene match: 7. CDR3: CASSQGGASGQETQYF. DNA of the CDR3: TGTGCCAGCAGCCAAGGTGGGGCTAGCGGACAAGAGACCCAGTACTTC.

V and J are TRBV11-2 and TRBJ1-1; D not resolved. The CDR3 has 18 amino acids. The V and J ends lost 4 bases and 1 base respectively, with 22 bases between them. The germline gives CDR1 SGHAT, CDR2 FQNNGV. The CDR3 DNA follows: TGTGCCAGCAGCTCCCTCCGGAAGGTAGGCAACGGGAACACTGAAGCTTTCTTT. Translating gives CASSSLRKVGNGNTEAFF. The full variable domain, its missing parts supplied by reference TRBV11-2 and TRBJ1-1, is EAGVAQSPRYKIIEKRQSVAFWCNPISGHATLYWYQQILGQGPKLLIQFQNNGVVDDSQLPKDRFSAERLKGVDSTLKIQPAKLEDSAVYLCASSSLRKVGNGNTEAFFGQGTRLTVV.

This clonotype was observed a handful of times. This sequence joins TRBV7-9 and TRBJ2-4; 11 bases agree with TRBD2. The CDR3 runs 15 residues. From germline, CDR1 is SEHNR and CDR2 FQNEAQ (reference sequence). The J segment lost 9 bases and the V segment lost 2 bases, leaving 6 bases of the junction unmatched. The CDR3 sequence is CASSLLAGGLGIQYF. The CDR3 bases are TGTGCCAGCAGCTTACTAGCGGGAGGCCTGGGCATTCAGTACTTC.

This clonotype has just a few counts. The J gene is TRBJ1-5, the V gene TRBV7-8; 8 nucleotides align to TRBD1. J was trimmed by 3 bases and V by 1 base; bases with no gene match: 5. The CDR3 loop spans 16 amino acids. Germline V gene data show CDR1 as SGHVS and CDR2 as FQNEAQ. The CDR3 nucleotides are TGTGCCAGCAGCTTAGAGCCAGGGGGCGTCAATCAGCCCCAGCATTTT. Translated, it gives CASSLEPGGVNQPQHF.

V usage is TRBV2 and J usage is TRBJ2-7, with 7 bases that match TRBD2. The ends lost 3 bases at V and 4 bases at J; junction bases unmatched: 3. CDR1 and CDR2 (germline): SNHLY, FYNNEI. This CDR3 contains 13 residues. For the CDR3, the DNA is TGTGCCAGCAGTGACAGTAGCGGGTACGAGCAGTACTTC. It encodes CASSDSSGYEQYF.

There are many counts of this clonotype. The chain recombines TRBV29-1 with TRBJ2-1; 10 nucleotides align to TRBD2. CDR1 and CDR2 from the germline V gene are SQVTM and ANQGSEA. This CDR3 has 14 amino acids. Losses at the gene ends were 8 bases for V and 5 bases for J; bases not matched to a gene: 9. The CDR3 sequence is CSTWRLAGDNEQFF. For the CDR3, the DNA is TGCAGCACATGGAGGCTAGCGGGAGACAATGAGCAGTTCTTC.

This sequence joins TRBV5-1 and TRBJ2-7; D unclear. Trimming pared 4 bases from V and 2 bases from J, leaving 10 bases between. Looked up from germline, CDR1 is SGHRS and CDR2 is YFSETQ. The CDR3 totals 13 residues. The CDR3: CASSGTSPYEQYF. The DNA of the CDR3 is TGCGCCAGCAGCGGAACAAGTCCCTACGAGCAGTACTTC.

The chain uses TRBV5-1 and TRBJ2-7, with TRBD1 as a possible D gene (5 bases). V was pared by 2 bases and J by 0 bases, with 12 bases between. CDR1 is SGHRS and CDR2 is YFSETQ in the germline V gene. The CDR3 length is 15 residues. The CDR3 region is CASSFPGKSSYEQYF. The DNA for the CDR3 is TGCGCCAGCAGCTTTCCAGGGAAGAGCTCCTACGAGCAGTACTTC. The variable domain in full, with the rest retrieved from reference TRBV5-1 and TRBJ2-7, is KAGVTQTPRYLIKTRGQQVTLSCSPISGHRSVSWYQQTPGQGLQFLFEYFSETQRNKGNFPGRFSGRQFSNSRSEMNVSTLELGDSALYLCASSFPGKSSYEQYFGPGTRLTVT.

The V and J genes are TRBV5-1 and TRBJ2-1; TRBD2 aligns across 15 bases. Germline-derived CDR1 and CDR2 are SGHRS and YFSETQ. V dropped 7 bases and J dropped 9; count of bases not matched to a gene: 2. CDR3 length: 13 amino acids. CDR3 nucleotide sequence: TGCGCCAGCGGGACTAGCGGGAGGATTGAGCAGTTCTTC. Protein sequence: CASGTSGRIEQFF.

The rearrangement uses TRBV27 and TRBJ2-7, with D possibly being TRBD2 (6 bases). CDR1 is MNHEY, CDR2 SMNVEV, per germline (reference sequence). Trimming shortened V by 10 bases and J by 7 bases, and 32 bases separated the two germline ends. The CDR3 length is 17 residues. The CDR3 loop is CATTPFARDCRRGEQYF. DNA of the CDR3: TGTGCCACCACCCCGTTTGCCAGGGACTGTCGTAGAGGTGAGCAGTACTTC.

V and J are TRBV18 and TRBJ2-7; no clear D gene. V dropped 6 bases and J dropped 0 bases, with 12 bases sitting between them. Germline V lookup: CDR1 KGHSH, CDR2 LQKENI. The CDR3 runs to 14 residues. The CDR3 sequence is CASSNSSSSYEQYF. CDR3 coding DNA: TGTGCCAGCTCTAATTCGTCTAGCTCCTACGAGCAGTACTTC.

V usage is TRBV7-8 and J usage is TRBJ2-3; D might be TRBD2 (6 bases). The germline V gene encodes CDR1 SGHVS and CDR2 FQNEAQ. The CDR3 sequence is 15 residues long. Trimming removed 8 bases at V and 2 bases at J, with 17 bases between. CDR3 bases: TGTGCCAGCCGAGGTGGGCGGGATCACACAGATACGCAGTATTTT. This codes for CASRGGRDHTDTQYF. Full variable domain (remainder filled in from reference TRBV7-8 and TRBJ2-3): GAGVSQSPRYKVAKRGQDVALRCDPISGHVSLFWYQQALGQGPEFLTYFQNEAQLDKSGLPSDRFFAERPEGSVSTLKIQRTQQEDSAVYLCASRGGRDHTDTQYFGPGTRLTVL.